Listed here is a single TCR beta chain. What it binds is unknown. PCR primers comprised 60 Vbeta and 13 Jbeta primers. Sequencing used immunoSEQ multiplex PCR; TCRdb keeps in-frame clones, though not all of them. The sample has some 170,000 clones, roughly 80% seen once. This record comes from a study of cytomegalovirus exposure and HLA in healthy donors. For the study at large: HLA-typed donors were the source of roughly 85 million unique TCRs held in an early data release. The Caucasian-associated ancestry cluster held around four fifths of around 380 genotyped donors.

Study results and limitations: Cytomegalovirus-associated TCR beta chains were listed, numbering some 150.

There are 15 residues in the CDR3. V gave up 3 bases and J gave up 2 bases; unmatched junction bases: 5. CDR1 and CDR2 (germline): LNHDA, SQIVND (reference sequence). The source material was PBMCs. This clonotype was obtained from a man aged 50-59 years in good health and CMV-seropositive. The chain recombines TRBV19 with TRBJ2-7; 9 nucleotides line up with TRBD1. The CDR3 spells CASSITGGAAYEQYF. DNA for the CDR3: TGTGCCAGTAGTATTACAGGGGGCGCTGCCTACGAGCAGTACTTC.